Presented here are 8 T cell receptor beta chains from one specimen sequenced in a study of shared clonotypes between healthy human individuals. Some clones are missing from TCRdb's copy, which holds only in-frame ones; the method was immunoSEQ multiplex PCR. The sample yields some 1 million clones, about 76% seen once. What was sequenced was memory CD4+ T cells sorted from blood. Indicated subset: CD45RA-negative fraction. All receptors derive from a man between 18 and 35 years old in good health.

V usage is TRBV19 and J usage is TRBJ2-3, with 8 positions matching TRBD1. Germline V CDR1 and CDR2: LNHDA, SQIVND (reference sequence). V was clipped by 1 base and J by 8 bases; unmatched bases: 11. The CDR3 is 16 residues long. Here the CDR3 reads CASSIVAGGREGTQYF. The CDR3 DNA reads TGTGCCAGTAGTATAGTGGCAGGGGGCAGAGAAGGTACGCAGTATTTT.

On this clone itself: Other DNA variants within this sample encode the same CDR3. This chain joins TRBV18 and TRBJ2-5; no clear D gene. Trimming cost V 6 bases and J 2 bases, with 4 bases left between them. The CDR3 sequence is 11 residues long. Germline V gene lookup returns CDR1 KGHSH and CDR2 LQKENI. The CDR3 loop is CASSSQETQYF. CDR3 bases: TGTGCCAGCTCCTCTCAAGAGACCCAGTACTTC.

This chain uses TRBV15 with TRBJ1-6, with TRBD1 as a possible D gene (6 bases). Per the germline V gene, CDR1 is LNHNV and CDR2 is YYDKDF (reference sequence). This CDR3 contains 15 residues. Trimming stripped 6 bases from V and 5 bases from J, with 14 bases between. CDR3 in DNA: TGTGCCACCAGACCCACAGGGACTAATAATTCACCCCTCCACTTT. Its translation: CATRPTGTNNSPLHF.

In its sample, this clone was seen a few times. The chain combines TRBV6-1 with TRBJ1-1; 7 nucleotides align to TRBD1. The length of the CDR3 is 18 residues. Germline assignment: CDR1 MNHNS and CDR2 SASEGT. The J segment lost 2 bases and the V segment lost 4 bases, leaving 16 bases of the junction unmatched. The CDR3 is CASSAIQGSGKYNTEAFF. The CDR3, as DNA: TGTGCCAGCAGTGCGATACAGGGGTCCGGCAAATATAACACTGAAGCTTTCTTT.

This clone was seen ten or more times. This chain uses TRBV2 with TRBJ2-5; possible D gene TRBD2, 7 bases. Per germline, CDR1 SNHLY and CDR2 FYNNEI. V dropped 3 bases and J dropped 5 bases, with 19 bases sitting between them. The CDR3 is 16 residues long. The CDR3 protein is CASSEGSGGRVETQYF. Written as DNA, the CDR3 is TGTGCCAGCAGTGAGGGTTCGGGGGGCCGGGTGGAGACCCAGTACTTC.

This clone was counted a single time. The V call is TRBV6-5, the J call TRBJ2-5; 10 positions match TRBD2. The germline CDR1 and CDR2 sequences are MNHEY and SVGAGI. V lost 6 bases, J lost 6 bases, and 7 bases stayed unmatched. CDR3 size: 14 residues. In nucleotides, the CDR3 is TGTGCCAGCAGGAACCCTAGCGGGAGACAGACCCAGTACTTC. It yields the protein CASRNPSGRQTQYF.

This chain's CDR3 is CTSSQDRSGRDTQYF. The CDR3 DNA sequence: TGCACCAGCAGCCAAGATCGAAGCGGGAGGGATACGCAGTATTTT. The chain is built from TRBV1 and TRBJ2-3; TRBD2 reflects the table's D call only, with no check against the DNA. TRBV1 is labeled a pseudogene. CDR3 length: 15 residues.

The chain links TRBV7-2 to TRBJ2-7, with 9 bases fitting TRBD1. CDR3 length: 16 amino acids. Germline V CDR1 and CDR2: SGHTA, FQGNSA. After removal of 1 base from V and 3 bases from J, the junction contained 7 bases not matched to a gene. The CDR3 coding sequence is TGTGCCAGCAGCTTAGATATGAACAGGGGGCTCTACGAGCAGTACTTC. This encodes CASSLDMNRGLYEQYF.